This T cell receptor beta chain was retrieved from a study of PD-1 blockade in classical Hodgkin lymphoma. Unmatched junction bases numbered 6, after V lost 2 bases and J lost 4 bases. This CDR3 spans 16 amino acids. CDR1 and CDR2 from the germline V gene are MNHNS and SASEGT. Worth noting for this clone: Its target is not known.

Only in-frame clones appear in the TCRdb table, and some are missing; sequencing was by immunoSEQ multiplex PCR. The sample gives 30,000 to 40,000 clones, over 65% of which show up once; under 20% is in the top ten. General study results and limits: Complete responders had baseline diversity similar to newly diagnosed patients. The study reported lower baseline TCR diversity in newly diagnosed patients than in healthy donors.

Autologous stem cell transplantation was followed by relapse in every patient, and brentuximab vedotin exposure varied. This receptor was taken from a human donor with classical Hodgkin lymphoma. V and J are TRBV6-1 and TRBJ2-1, with 9 bases matching TRBD2. The sample in question was peripheral blood mononuclear cells (PBMCs), obtained before the second cycle of nivolumab. The CDR3 region is CASSEYGSGGYNEQFF. CDR3 nucleotide sequence: TGTGCCAGCAGTGAATATGGTAGCGGGGGTTACAATGAGCAGTTCTTC.